Each of the 19 T cell receptor beta chains below was sequenced from the same sample in a study of shared clonotypes between healthy human individuals. The assay was immunoSEQ multiplex PCR, and TCRdb's table has in-frame clones only and misses some. The sample includes some 650,000 clones, more than 95% seen only once; the top ten take 0.055% to 0.07%. The sample consisted of naive CD4+ T cells sorted from blood. Documented subset: CD45RA+ positively selected. The source of these receptors is a woman aged 25 to 39 in good health.

Concerning this clone itself: It is unclear where the CDR3 begins or ends on the DNA, so no DNA is shown, and the CDR3 is as TCRdb lists it. This chain's CDR3 is CATRVSLDTEAFF. This chain connects TRBV10-1 to TRBJ1-1. Both ends counted, the CDR3 spans 13 residues. Germline loops: CDR1 WNHNN, CDR2 SYGVQD (reference sequence).

The chain has TRBV11-2 and TRBJ2-2, with unresolved D. Trimming removed 6 bases at V and 7 bases at J, with 12 bases between. CDR1 SGHAT and CDR2 FQNNGV come from the germline V gene. The CDR3 is 13 residues long. The CDR3 reads CASRERAGGELFF. CDR3 DNA sequence: TGTGCCAGCAGGGAACGGGCTGGCGGGGAGCTGTTTTTT.

V is TRBV18 and J is TRBJ1-3, with 9 bases lining up with TRBD1. The ends lost 1 base at V and 0 bases at J; junction bases unmatched: 4. CDR3 length: 17 amino acids. Germline loops: CDR1 KGHSH, CDR2 LQKENI. CDR3 sequence: CASSPLTGGNSGNTIYF. CDR3 bases: TGTGCCAGCTCACCACTGACAGGGGGTAACTCTGGAAACACCATATATTTT.

The V and J genes are TRBV5-1 and TRBJ2-6; D is perhaps TRBD1 or TRBD2 (5 bases each). The V and J ends lost 5 bases and 0 bases respectively, with 12 bases between them. The CDR3 is 16 residues long. Germline lookup yields CDR1 SGHRS and CDR2 YFSETQ. The CDR3 DNA sequence: TGCGCCAGCAGTATCAGGGACGGCTCTGGGGCCAACGTCCTGACTTTC. This codes for CASSIRDGSGANVLTF. Full variable domain (rest looked up from reference TRBV5-1 and TRBJ2-6): KAGVTQTPRYLIKTRGQQVTLSCSPISGHRSVSWYQQTPGQGLQFLFEYFSETQRNKGNFPGRFSGRQFSNSRSEMNVSTLELGDSALYLCASSIRDGSGANVLTFGAGSRLTVL.

This chain connects TRBV27 to TRBJ1-5, with TRBD1 matching over 9 bases. The junction had 9 bases not matched to a gene; V was cut back by 6 bases and J by 6 bases. The CDR3 sequence is 15 residues long. Germline assignment: CDR1 MNHEY and CDR2 SMNVEV (reference sequence). CDR3 region: CASSRDRGATQPQHF. The CDR3 DNA is TGTGCCAGCAGCCGAGACAGGGGGGCCACTCAGCCCCAGCATTTT.

The chain uses TRBV27 and TRBJ2-2, with unresolved D. Trimming took off 0 bases at V and 6 bases at J, with 5 bases between the two ends. This CDR3 contains 13 residues. The germline V gene has CDR1 MNHEY and CDR2 SMNVEV (reference sequence). The CDR3 protein is CASSLSGAGELFF. The CDR3, as DNA: TGTGCCAGCAGTTTATCGGGCGCCGGGGAGCTGTTTTTT.

J is TRBJ2-1 and V is TRBV7-2, with TRBD1 identical over 7 bases. With V trimmed by 1 base and J by 15 bases, 6 bases remained unmatched. Germline V gene lookup returns CDR1 SGHTA and CDR2 FQGNSA. CDR3 length: 12 amino acids. The CDR3 nucleotides are TGTGCCAGCAGCTTAGATAGGGGGCGCGTGTTCTTC. It is translated as CASSLDRGRVFF.

The rearrangement joins TRBV5-6 to TRBJ2-3; TRBD2 aligns across 9 bases. Germline loops: CDR1 SGHDT, CDR2 YYEEEE. The length of the CDR3 is 15 residues. After removal of 1 base from V and 1 base from J, the junction contained 1 base not matched to a gene. The CDR3 protein is CASSLRTSGTDTQYF. The CDR3 DNA follows: TGTGCCAGCAGCTTGAGGACTAGCGGCACAGATACGCAGTATTTT.

This chain joins TRBV5-1 and TRBJ2-3; TRBD2 is a possible D gene (5 bases). The CDR3 totals 15 residues. Trimming pared 0 bases from V and 1 base from J, leaving 9 bases between. CDR1 is SGHRS, CDR2 YFSETQ, per germline. CDR3: CASSLAGSGTDTQYF. CDR3 nucleotides: TGCGCCAGCAGCTTGGCGGGGTCGGGCACAGATACGCAGTATTTT. Full variable domain (remainder filled in from reference TRBV5-1 and TRBJ2-3): KAGVTQTPRYLIKTRGQQVTLSCSPISGHRSVSWYQQTPGQGLQFLFEYFSETQRNKGNFPGRFSGRQFSNSRSEMNVSTLELGDSALYLCASSLAGSGTDTQYFGPGTRLTVL.

The rearrangement links TRBV5-4 to TRBJ2-3, with a tentative D call TRBD1 (6 bases). The V end lost 3 bases, the J end lost 3 bases, and 11 bases lay between the germline ends. The CDR3 is made up of 14 amino acids. The germline V gene encodes CDR1 SGHNT and CDR2 YYREEE (reference sequence). As DNA, the CDR3 is TGTGCCAGCAGCTCGGTAACAGGGACAGATACGCAGTATTTT. Protein: CASSSVTGTDTQYF.

The V gene is TRBV19, the J gene TRBJ2-2; possible D gene TRBD1, 6 bases. This CDR3 spans 16 amino acids. Germline values: CDR1 LNHDA, CDR2 SQIVND (reference sequence). V lost 3 bases and J 2 bases, leaving 13 bases between the germline ends. This chain's CDR3 is CASSIVTGINTGELFF. The CDR3 DNA sequence: TGTGCCAGTAGTATCGTCACAGGGATTAACACCGGGGAGCTGTTTTTT.

This chain uses TRBV19 with TRBJ2-7; D remains unclear. The germline V and J ends were trimmed by 6 bases and 6 bases, with 21 bases remaining between them. Germline V lookup: CDR1 LNHDA, CDR2 SQIVND (reference sequence). This CDR3 is built from 15 residues. The CDR3 DNA reads as TGTGCCAGTAGCTCCCTCAAGGTGGAACCGGGCGAGCAGTACTTC. It specifies CASSSLKVEPGEQYF.

This clone appeared a single time. The chain uses TRBV19 and TRBJ1-4, with TRBD1 identical over 8 bases. CDR3 length: 12 residues. Germline CDR1 reads LNHDA; CDR2 reads SQIVND (reference sequence). Trimming at V came to 10 bases and at J to 8 bases, leaving 6 bases not matched to a gene. In DNA, the CDR3 is TGTGCCACTCAGGGGGCCGGAGAAAAACTGTTTTTT. Its protein product is CATQGAGEKLFF.

Concerning this clone: Other DNA sequences in the same sample also yield this CDR3. The J gene is TRBJ2-5, the V gene TRBV10-2, with D perhaps TRBD2 (6 bases). Germline V lookup: CDR1 WSHSY, CDR2 SAAADI. CDR3 length: 11 residues. Trimming pared 6 bases from V and 5 bases from J, leaving 7 bases between. The CDR3 DNA sequence: TGCGCCAGCAGAGGAGGGGAGACCCAGTACTTC. As protein: CASRGGETQYF.

The genes are TRBV2 and TRBJ1-3; a possible D gene is TRBD1 (5 bases). Germline V gene lookup returns CDR1 SNHLY and CDR2 FYNNEI. V was clipped by 2 bases and J by 4 bases, with 12 bases between them. The CDR3 is 15 amino acids. The DNA of the CDR3 is TGTGCCAGCAGTGAATTTAGGGGTGTCGGAAACACCATATATTTT. Encoded protein: CASSEFRGVGNTIYF.

The genes are TRBV27 and TRBJ2-3; 12 nucleotides align to TRBD2. Germline trimming cut 6 bases from V and 0 bases from J; bases unmatched to any gene: 1. The length of the CDR3 is 15 residues. The germline CDR1 and CDR2 sequences are MNHEY and SMNVEV (reference sequence). This CDR3 is CASRGTSGSTDTQYF. Written as DNA, the CDR3 is TGTGCCAGCAGGGGGACTAGCGGGAGCACAGATACGCAGTATTTT.

A single count supports this clone. V and J are TRBV11-2 and TRBJ1-6; D remains unclear. Per germline, CDR1 SGHAT and CDR2 FQNNGV. V lost 2 bases, J lost 7 bases, and 6 bases lay in between. The CDR3 contains 13 residues. The CDR3 bases are TGTGCCAGCAGCTTATCCCAAAATTCACCCCTCCACTTT. Residues: CASSLSQNSPLHF.

The chain recombines TRBV6-5 with TRBJ2-7; TRBD1 matches 10 bases. The germline V gene has CDR1 MNHEY and CDR2 SVGAGI. Trimming cost V 7 bases and J 10 bases; bases outside gene matches: 13. The CDR3 contains 14 residues. CDR3 loop: CASTSPGTGEAQYF. CDR3 DNA sequence: TGTGCCAGCACTAGCCCCGGGACAGGGGAAGCCCAGTACTTC.

The chain joins TRBV28 to TRBJ2-2; no clear D. CDR3 size: 14 residues. Germline lookup yields CDR1 MDHEN and CDR2 SYDVKM. V was trimmed by 7 bases and J by 1 base, leaving 10 bases between them. For the CDR3, the DNA is TGTGCCAGCACCACGACGGTGAACACCGGGGAGCTGTTTTTT. This gives the protein CASTTTVNTGELFF.